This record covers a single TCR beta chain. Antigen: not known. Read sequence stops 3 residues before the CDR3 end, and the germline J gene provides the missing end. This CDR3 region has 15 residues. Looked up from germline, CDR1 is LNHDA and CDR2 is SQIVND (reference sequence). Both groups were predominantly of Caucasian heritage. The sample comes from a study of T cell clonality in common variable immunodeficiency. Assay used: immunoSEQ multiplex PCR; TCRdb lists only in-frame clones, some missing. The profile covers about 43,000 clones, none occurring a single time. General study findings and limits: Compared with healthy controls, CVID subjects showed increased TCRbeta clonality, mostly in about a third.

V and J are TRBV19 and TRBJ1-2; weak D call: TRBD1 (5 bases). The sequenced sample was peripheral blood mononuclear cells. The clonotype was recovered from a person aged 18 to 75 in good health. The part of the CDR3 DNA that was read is TGTGCCAGTAGTATACAACTCCAGAGGGGCAATGAC. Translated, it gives CASSIQLQRGND. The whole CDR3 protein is CASSIQLQRGNDYTF.